These 4 T cell receptor beta chains were sequenced from one sample in a study of blood T cell repertoires in COVID-19. Generated by immunoSEQ multiplex PCR, the TCRdb table keeps only in-frame clones and is missing some. Among more than 100,000 clones listed, about four fifths were seen once. Sequences were obtained from peripheral blood. These receptors originate from a man aged 55 to 69 with active or convalescent COVID-19.

The chain recombines TRBV5-1 with TRBJ1-2, with TRBD1 matching over 7 bases. The germline gives CDR1 SGHRS, CDR2 YFSETQ. The CDR3 is made up of 14 amino acids. J lost 7 bases, V lost 6 bases, and 12 bases had no gene match. The CDR3: CASNPAGGLGGYTF. The CDR3 region has the DNA TGCGCCAGCAATCCGGCAGGGGGTCTGGGTGGCTACACCTTC.

This clone was detected ten times or more. The gene calls are TRBV3-1 (or the pseudogene TRBV3-2) and TRBJ2-2; D remains ambiguous. V lost 1 base to trimming and J lost 4 bases, with 13 bases between them. This CDR3 is 16 amino acids long. Germline V lookup: CDR1 LGHDT, CDR2 YNNKEL (reference sequence). The CDR3 is CASSQVSAAITGELFF. CDR3 DNA sequence: TGTGCCAGCAGCCAAGTTTCGGCAGCGATCACCGGGGAGCTGTTTTTT.

The chain carries TRBV28 and TRBJ2-1; 9 bases map to TRBD2. Germline loops: CDR1 MDHEN, CDR2 SYDVKM. Unmatched junction bases numbered 3, after V lost 0 bases and J lost 0 bases. The CDR3 runs 17 residues. The CDR3 protein is CASSLWASGVSYNEQFF. In DNA form, the CDR3 reads TGTGCCAGCAGTTTATGGGCTAGCGGGGTCTCCTACAATGAGCAGTTCTTC.

This chain links TRBV14 with TRBJ2-4; 11 bases are a match to TRBD1. The germline gives CDR1 SGHDN, CDR2 FVKESK. The length of the CDR3 is 18 residues. The ends lost 3 bases at V and 1 base at J; junction bases unmatched: 8. The CDR3 is CASSQRTGGARAKNIQYF. CDR3 in DNA: TGTGCCAGCAGCCAGAGGACAGGGGGCGCCCGGGCCAAAAACATTCAGTACTTC. Supplemented by reference TRBV14 and TRBJ2-4, the full variable domain reads EAGVTQFPSHSVIEKGQTVTLRCDPISGHDNLYWYRRVMGKEIKFLLHFVKESKQDESGMPNNRFLAERTGGTYSTLKVQPAELEDSGVYFCASSQRTGGARAKNIQYFGAGTRLSVL.